This T cell receptor (beta chain) derives from a study of CD8 T cells in ankylosing spondylitis. Notes on the study in general: What appeared characteristic of ankylosing spondylitis blood was a TCR beta motif of eight highly homologous variants. Disease-linked clones reportedly concentrated significantly in matched ankylosing spondylitis synovial fluid. Disease-linked clones bore a CD8+ phenotype and were relatively rare in peripheral blood.

The length of the CDR3 is 16 residues. The germline V and J ends were trimmed by 3 bases and 4 bases, with 15 bases remaining between them. TCRdb redid the calling of the 5' RACE reads with MiXCR, one entry per CDR3 protein. The sample lists 200,000 to 250,000 distinct CDR3 sequences, more than 5.5% occurring once. This clonotype was seen repeatedly, ten times or more. Its specificity is unknown. The sequence derives from a male donor with ankylosing spondylitis. The rearrangement uses TRBV12-3 or TRBV12-4 and TRBJ2-2; D remains ambiguous. What was sequenced was blood, either unsorted or a sorted T cell fraction (not recorded which). The CDR3 sequence: CASSLAGSAITGELFF. In DNA form, the CDR3 reads TGTGCCAGCAGTTTGGCCGGGTCGGCTATCACCGGGGAGCTGTTTTTT.